One and the same sample provided the 19 T cell receptor beta chains below, sequenced in a study of cytomegalovirus exposure and HLA in healthy donors. Use of 60 Vbeta and 13 Jbeta primers characterized the PCR. The method was immunoSEQ multiplex PCR; TCRdb's version includes in-frame clones alone and lacks a portion of them. The repertoire includes 70,000 or so clones, around 87% of them detected once, and 9% to 14% sits in the top ten. Sequencing used PBMCs. The receptors were gathered from a woman aged 25 to 45 in good health and CMV-seropositive.

The chain combines TRBV28 with TRBJ1-5; TRBD1 aligns across 10 bases. Germline-derived CDR1 and CDR2 are MDHEN and SYDVKM. V lost 4 bases and J lost 6; bases outside the gene matches: 3. This CDR3 region has 14 residues. Written as DNA, the CDR3 is TGTGCCAGCAGTTCGACAGGGGGCGGTCAGCCCCAGCATTTT. Translation gives CASSSTGGGQPQHF.

The chain links TRBV2 to TRBJ2-7; 12 bases align to TRBD2. The CDR3 is 15 amino acids. Germline V gives CDR1 SNHLY, CDR2 FYNNEI. The junction had 5 bases not matched to a gene; V was cut back by 7 bases and J by 1 base. The CDR3 spells CASKSGTSGSYEQYF. The CDR3 nucleotides read TGTGCCAGCAAGTCGGGGACTAGCGGGTCCTACGAGCAGTACTTC. The full variable domain, completed using reference TRBV2 and TRBJ2-7, is EPEVTQTPSHQVTQMGQEVILRCVPISNHLYFYWYRQILGQKVEFLVSFYNNEISEKSEIFDDQFSVERPDGSNFTLKIRSTKLEDSAMYFCASKSGTSGSYEQYFGPGTRLTVT.

The V and J genes are TRBV27 and TRBJ2-1; D is undetermined. This CDR3 comprises 14 residues. With 3 bases removed from V and 0 bases from J, the gap between germline ends came to 6 bases. CDR1 is MNHEY and CDR2 is SMNVEV in the germline V gene (reference sequence). The CDR3 reads CASSFSSSYNEQFF. CDR3 coding DNA: TGTGCCAGCAGTTTTTCCAGCTCCTACAATGAGCAGTTCTTC.

V is TRBV6-5 and J is TRBJ1-2, with TRBD1 matching over 7 bases. This CDR3 has 15 amino acids. V gave up 7 bases and J gave up 2 bases; unmatched junction bases: 10. CDR1 and CDR2 (germline): MNHEY, SVGAGI. CDR3: CASNRAAGGNYGYTF. The CDR3 DNA is TGTGCCAGCAACCGGGCGGCAGGGGGGAACTATGGCTACACCTTC.

The CDR3 nucleotides read TGTGCCAGCAGTCCCGGGACAGGGTTGTCCGAGCAGTACTTC. Amino acid sequence: CASSPGTGLSEQYF. This chain uses TRBV25-1 with TRBJ2-7, with 9 bases that match TRBD1. CDR1 and CDR2 (germline): MGHDK, SYGVNS. Trimming took 5 bases from V and 6 from J; bases not matched to a gene: 8. The CDR3 spans 14 residues.

The chain couples TRBV5-1 to TRBJ2-4; TRBD1 is a possible D gene (8 bases). Between the trimmed V and J ends, which lost 0 bases and 0 bases, there was a span of 28 bases. Germline loops: CDR1 SGHRS, CDR2 YFSETQ. This CDR3 is 22 amino acids long. CDR3 in amino acids: CASSLASPRWTGREVAKNIQYF. In nucleotides, the CDR3 is TGCGCCAGCAGCTTGGCCAGTCCTCGGTGGACAGGGAGGGAAGTAGCCAAAAACATTCAGTACTTC.

J is TRBJ2-5 and V is TRBV5-1; 9 bases fit TRBD1. The end of the DNA is better explained by TRBJ2-7, so the J call may be wrong. CDR1 and CDR2 (germline): SGHRS, YFSETQ. The CDR3 covers 13 residues. The CDR3 DNA reads TGCGCCAGCAGCTGGGGACAGGGTTACGAGCAGTACTTC. This encodes CASSWGQGYEQYF.

The chain carries TRBV5-1 and TRBJ1-1, with no clear D. V dropped 1 base and J dropped 0 bases, with 13 bases sitting between them. The V gene's germline CDR1 is SGHRS and CDR2 YFSETQ. The CDR3 has 16 amino acids. This CDR3 reads CASSLMGAHMNTEAFF. CDR3 coding DNA: TGCGCCAGCAGCTTGATGGGAGCCCATATGAACACTGAAGCTTTCTTT.

The V call is TRBV25-1, the J call TRBJ2-1; perhaps TRBD1 as D (5 bases). The CDR3 runs to 15 residues. Germline CDR1 and CDR2: MGHDK and SYGVNS. V was trimmed by 6 bases and J by 8 bases, leaving 20 bases between them. The chain's CDR3 is CASSDPGHKQDEQFF. As DNA, the CDR3 is TGTGCCAGCAGCGACCCGGGTCACAAACAGGATGAGCAGTTCTTC.

V gene TRBV27 combines with J gene TRBJ2-1; 9 bases agree with TRBD2. CDR3 size: 15 residues. Per germline, CDR1 MNHEY and CDR2 SMNVEV (reference sequence). The junction had 5 bases not matched to a gene; V was cut back by 8 bases and J by 0 bases. The CDR3 reads CASGISGSSYNEQFF. The CDR3 DNA follows: TGTGCCAGCGGAATTAGCGGGAGCTCCTACAATGAGCAGTTCTTC.

In its sample, this clone was seen once. The rearrangement links TRBV27 to TRBJ2-1; TRBD2 matches at 9 bases. CDR1 and CDR2 (germline): MNHEY, SMNVEV (reference sequence). With 6 bases clipped from V and 3 bases from J, the junction kept 6 bases outside the gene matches. This CDR3 spans 15 amino acids. CDR3 bases: TGTGCCAGCAGCGGGCGGGAGGGTAACTACAATGAGCAGTTCTTC. Translating it yields CASSGREGNYNEQFF.

This chain joins TRBV5-1 and TRBJ2-2, with D uncertain. Germline V gene sequence: CDR1 SGHRS, CDR2 YFSETQ. Between the trimmed V and J ends, which lost 4 bases and 7 bases, there was a span of 11 bases. The CDR3 is 13 residues long. The CDR3 nucleotides read TGCGCCAGCAGCCCTGCACAGCACGGGGAGCTGTTTTTT. Protein sequence: CASSPAQHGELFF.

V and J are TRBV11-1 and TRBJ2-3; D is unresolved. This CDR3 region has 15 residues. V was trimmed by 0 bases and J by 0 bases, leaving 7 bases between them. Germline-derived CDR1 and CDR2 are SGHAT and FQDESV (reference sequence). CDR3 loop: CASSLAYPSTDTQYF. The CDR3 bases are TGTGCCAGCAGCTTAGCCTACCCTAGCACAGATACGCAGTATTTT.

CDR3 region: CASSSTVQEPQHF. CDR3 DNA: TGTGCCAGCAGCTCGACGGTTCAGGAGCCCCAGCATTTT. This chain joins TRBV7-9 and TRBJ1-5; D is uncertain. Germline V CDR1 and CDR2: SEHNR, FQNEAQ (reference sequence). CDR3 size: 13 residues. V lost 4 bases and J 8 bases, leaving 12 bases between the germline ends.

V is TRBV5-6 and J is TRBJ2-7, with D unclear. The ends were cut back, 3 bases at V and 7 bases at J, with 14 bases in the middle. The CDR3 totals 13 residues. Germline CDR1 is SGHDT and CDR2 is YYEEEE. The CDR3 DNA reads TGTGCCAGCAGCTCCCGGTGGTCGCATGAGCAGTACTTC. Translated, it gives CASSSRWSHEQYF. The whole variable domain, filled in from reference TRBV5-6 and TRBJ2-7, reads DAGVTQSPTHLIKTRGQQVTLRCSPKSGHDTVSWYQQALGQGPQFIFQYYEEEERQRGNFPDRFSGHQFPNYSSELNVNALLLGDSALYLCASSSRWSHEQYFGPGTRLTVT.

The chain combines TRBV10-2 with TRBJ1-2, with D possibly being TRBD1 (6 bases). V was trimmed by 6 bases and J by 6 bases, leaving 20 bases between them. The length of the CDR3 is 15 residues. Germline V CDR1 and CDR2: WSHSY, SAAADI. CDR3 DNA: TGCGCCAGCAGGGACAGCTCTCGCTTTCCGGATGGCTACACCTTC. Its translation: CASRDSSRFPDGYTF.

The chain is built from TRBV5-6 and TRBJ1-2, with TRBD1 identical over 8 bases. The CDR3 covers 14 residues. The V and J ends lost 1 base and 7 bases, in that order; junction bases with no gene match: 6. Looked up from germline, CDR1 is SGHDT and CDR2 is YYEEEE. CDR3 loop: CASSLPQGAGGYTF. CDR3 DNA: TGTGCCAGCAGCTTGCCCCAGGGGGCGGGTGGCTACACCTTC.

There are a few counts of this clone. This chain uses TRBV19 with TRBJ2-5, with 12 bases matching TRBD2. V gave up 5 bases and J gave up 6 bases; unmatched junction bases: 7. The CDR3 covers 15 residues. Looked up from germline, CDR1 is LNHDA and CDR2 is SQIVND (reference sequence). The CDR3 is CASSLAGGPGKTQYF. The CDR3, as DNA: TGTGCCAGTAGTCTAGCGGGAGGGCCCGGAAAGACCCAGTACTTC.

J is TRBJ1-2 and V is TRBV19; TRBD1 agrees at 8 bases. With V trimmed by 6 bases and J by 5 bases, 2 bases remained unmatched. Per germline, CDR1 LNHDA and CDR2 SQIVND (reference sequence). This CDR3 region has 12 residues. CDR3 protein: CASRDRAYGYTF. CDR3 DNA: TGTGCCAGTAGGGACAGGGCGTATGGCTACACCTTC.